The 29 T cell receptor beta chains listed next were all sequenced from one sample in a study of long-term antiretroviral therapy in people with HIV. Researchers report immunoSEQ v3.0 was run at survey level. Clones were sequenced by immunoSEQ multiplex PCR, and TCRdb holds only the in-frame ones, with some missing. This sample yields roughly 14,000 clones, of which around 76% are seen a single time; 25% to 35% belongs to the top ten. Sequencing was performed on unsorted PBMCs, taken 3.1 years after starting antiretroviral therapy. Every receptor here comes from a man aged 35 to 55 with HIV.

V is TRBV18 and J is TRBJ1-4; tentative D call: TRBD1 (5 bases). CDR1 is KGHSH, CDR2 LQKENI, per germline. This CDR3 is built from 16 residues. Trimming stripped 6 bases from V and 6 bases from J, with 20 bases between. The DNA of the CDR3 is TGTGCCAGCTCGCCTCCCTCGGGGGAGGGTGATGAAAAACTGTTTTTT. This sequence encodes CASSPPSGEGDEKLFF.

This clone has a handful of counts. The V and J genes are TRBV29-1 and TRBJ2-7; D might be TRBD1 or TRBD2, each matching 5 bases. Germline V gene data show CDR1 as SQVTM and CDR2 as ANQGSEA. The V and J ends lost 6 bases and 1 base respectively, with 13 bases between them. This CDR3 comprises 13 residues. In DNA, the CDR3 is TGCAGCGTCGAGGGGACGGCATCCTACGAGCAGTACTTC. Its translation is CSVEGTASYEQYF.

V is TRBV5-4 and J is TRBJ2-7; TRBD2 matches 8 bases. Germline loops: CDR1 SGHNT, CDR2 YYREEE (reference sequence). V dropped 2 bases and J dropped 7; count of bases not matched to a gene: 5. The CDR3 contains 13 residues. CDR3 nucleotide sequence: TGTGCCAGCAGCTTACAGCGGGGGATGGAGCAGTACTTC. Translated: CASSLQRGMEQYF. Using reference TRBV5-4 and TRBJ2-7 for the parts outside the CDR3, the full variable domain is ETGVTQSPTHLIKTRGQQVTLRCSSQSGHNTVSWYQQALGQGPQFIFQYYREEENGRGNFPPRFSGLQFPNYSSELNVNALELDDSALYLCASSLQRGMEQYFGPGTRLTVT.

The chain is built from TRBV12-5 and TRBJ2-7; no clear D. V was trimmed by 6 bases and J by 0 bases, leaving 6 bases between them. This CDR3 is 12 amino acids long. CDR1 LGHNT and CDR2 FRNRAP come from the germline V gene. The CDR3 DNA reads TGTGCTAGTGGCCCGAGCTCCTACGAGCAGTACTTC. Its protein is CASGPSSYEQYF.

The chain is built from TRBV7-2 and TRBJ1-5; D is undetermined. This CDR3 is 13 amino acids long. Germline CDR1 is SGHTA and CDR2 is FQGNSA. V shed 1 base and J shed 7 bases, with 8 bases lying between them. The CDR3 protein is CASSLGGGQPQHF. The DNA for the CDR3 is TGTGCCAGCAGCTTAGGGGGTGGCCAGCCCCAGCATTTT.

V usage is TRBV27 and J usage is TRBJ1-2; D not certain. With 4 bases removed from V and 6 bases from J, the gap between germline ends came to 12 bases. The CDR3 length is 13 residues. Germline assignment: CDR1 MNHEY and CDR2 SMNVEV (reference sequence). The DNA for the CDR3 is TGTGCCAGCAGTTACCTTGAGGGCAATGGCTACACCTTC. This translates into CASSYLEGNGYTF.

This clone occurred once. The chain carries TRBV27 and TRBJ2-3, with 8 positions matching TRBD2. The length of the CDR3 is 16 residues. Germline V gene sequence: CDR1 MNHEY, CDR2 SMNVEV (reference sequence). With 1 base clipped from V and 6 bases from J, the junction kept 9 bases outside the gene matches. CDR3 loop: CASSLLVGTSRDTQYF. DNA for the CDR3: TGTGCCAGCAGTTTATTGGTGGGGACTAGTCGCGATACGCAGTATTTT.

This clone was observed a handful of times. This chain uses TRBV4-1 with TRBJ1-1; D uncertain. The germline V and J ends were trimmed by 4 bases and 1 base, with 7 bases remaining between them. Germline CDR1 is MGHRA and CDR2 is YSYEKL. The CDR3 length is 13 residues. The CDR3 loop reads CASSRMPNTEAFF. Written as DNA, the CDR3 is TGCGCCAGCAGCCGAATGCCGAACACTGAAGCTTTCTTT.

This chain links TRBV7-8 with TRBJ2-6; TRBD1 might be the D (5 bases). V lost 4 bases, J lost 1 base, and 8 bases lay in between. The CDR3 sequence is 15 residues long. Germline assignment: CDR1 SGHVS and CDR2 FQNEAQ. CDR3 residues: CASSSQESGANVLTF. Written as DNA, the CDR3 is TGTGCCAGCAGCTCACAGGAGTCTGGGGCCAACGTCCTGACTTTC.

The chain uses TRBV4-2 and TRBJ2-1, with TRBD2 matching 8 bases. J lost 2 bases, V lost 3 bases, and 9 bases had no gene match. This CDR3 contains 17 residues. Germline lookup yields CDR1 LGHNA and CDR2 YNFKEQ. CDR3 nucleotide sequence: TGTGCCAGCAGCCATGAACCGGAACTAGCGGCCTACAATGAGCAGTTCTTC. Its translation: CASSHEPELAAYNEQFF.

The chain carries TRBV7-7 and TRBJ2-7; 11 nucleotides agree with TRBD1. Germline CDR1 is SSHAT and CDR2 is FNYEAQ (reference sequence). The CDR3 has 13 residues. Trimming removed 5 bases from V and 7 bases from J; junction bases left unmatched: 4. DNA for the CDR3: TGTGCCAGCAGCAAGGACAGGGGGCATGAGCAGTACTTC. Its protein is CASSKDRGHEQYF.

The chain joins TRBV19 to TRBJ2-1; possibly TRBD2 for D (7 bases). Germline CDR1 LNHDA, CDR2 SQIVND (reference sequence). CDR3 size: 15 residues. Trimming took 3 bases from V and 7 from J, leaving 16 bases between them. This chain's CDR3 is CASSIWEGGLNEQFF. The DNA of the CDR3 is TGTGCCAGTAGTATTTGGGAGGGGGGGCTTAATGAGCAGTTCTTC.

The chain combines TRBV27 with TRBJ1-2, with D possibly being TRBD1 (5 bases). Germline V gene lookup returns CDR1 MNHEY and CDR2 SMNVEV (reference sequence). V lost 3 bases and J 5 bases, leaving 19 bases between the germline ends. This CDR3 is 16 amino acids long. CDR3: CASSLRYGAGGYGYTF. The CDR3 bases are TGTGCCAGCAGTTTGAGATATGGGGCCGGCGGATATGGCTACACCTTC.

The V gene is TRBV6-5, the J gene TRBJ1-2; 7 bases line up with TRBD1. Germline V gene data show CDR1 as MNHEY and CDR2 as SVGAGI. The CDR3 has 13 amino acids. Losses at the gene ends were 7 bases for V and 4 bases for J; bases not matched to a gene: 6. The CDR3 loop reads CASIEAGGYGYTF. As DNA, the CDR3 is TGTGCCAGCATTGAAGCAGGGGGCTATGGCTACACCTTC.

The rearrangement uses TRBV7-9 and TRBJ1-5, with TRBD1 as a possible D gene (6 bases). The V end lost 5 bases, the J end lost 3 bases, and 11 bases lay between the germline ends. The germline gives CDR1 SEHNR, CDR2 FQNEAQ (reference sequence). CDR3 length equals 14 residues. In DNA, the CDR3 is TGTGCCAGCAGCATGGACAGTTACAATCAGCCCCAGCATTTT. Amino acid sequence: CASSMDSYNQPQHF.

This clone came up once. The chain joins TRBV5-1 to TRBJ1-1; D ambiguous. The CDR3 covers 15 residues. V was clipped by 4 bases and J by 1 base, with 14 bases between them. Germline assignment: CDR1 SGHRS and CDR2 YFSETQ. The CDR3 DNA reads TGCGCCAGCAGCGACGTGGGCTGGGGGAACACTGAAGCTTTCTTT. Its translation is CASSDVGWGNTEAFF.

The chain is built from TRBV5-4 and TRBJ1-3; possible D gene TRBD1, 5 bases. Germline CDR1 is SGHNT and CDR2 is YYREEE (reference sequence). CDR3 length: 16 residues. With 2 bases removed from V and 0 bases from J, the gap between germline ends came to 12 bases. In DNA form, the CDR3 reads TGTGCCAGCAGCTTAGGAGGGGCCCTCTCTGGAAACACCATATATTTT. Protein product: CASSLGGALSGNTIYF.

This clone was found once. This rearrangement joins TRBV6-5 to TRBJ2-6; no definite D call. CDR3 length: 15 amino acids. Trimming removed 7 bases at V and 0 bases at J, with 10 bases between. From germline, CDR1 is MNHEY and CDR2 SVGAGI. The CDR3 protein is CASMSEYSGANVLTF. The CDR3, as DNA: TGTGCCAGCATGTCAGAATACTCTGGGGCCAACGTCCTGACTTTC.

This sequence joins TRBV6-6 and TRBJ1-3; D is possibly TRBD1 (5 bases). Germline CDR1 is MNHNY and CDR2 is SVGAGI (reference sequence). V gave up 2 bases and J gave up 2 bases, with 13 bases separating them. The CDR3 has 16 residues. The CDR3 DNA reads TGTGCCAGCAGTTACACCGGGGACCAAACTGGAAACACCATATATTTT. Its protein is CASSYTGDQTGNTIYF.

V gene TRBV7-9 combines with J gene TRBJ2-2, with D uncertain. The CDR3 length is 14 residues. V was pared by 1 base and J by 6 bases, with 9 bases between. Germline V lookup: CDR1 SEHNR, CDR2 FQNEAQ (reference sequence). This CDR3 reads CASSLGSSAGELFF. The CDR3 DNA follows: TGTGCCAGCAGCTTAGGGTCCTCCGCCGGGGAGCTGTTTTTT.

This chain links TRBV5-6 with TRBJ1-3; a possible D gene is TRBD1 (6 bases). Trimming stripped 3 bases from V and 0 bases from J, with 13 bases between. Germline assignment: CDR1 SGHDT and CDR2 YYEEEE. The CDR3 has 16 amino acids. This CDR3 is CASSYLTGYSGNTIYF. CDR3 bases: TGTGCCAGCAGCTATTTGACAGGCTACTCTGGAAACACCATATATTTT.

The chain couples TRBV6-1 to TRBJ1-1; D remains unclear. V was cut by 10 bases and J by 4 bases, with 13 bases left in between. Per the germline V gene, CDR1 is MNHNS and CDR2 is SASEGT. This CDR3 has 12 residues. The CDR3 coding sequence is TGTGCCACAGAAAGGTTCCGCACTGAAGCTTTCTTT. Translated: CATERFRTEAFF.

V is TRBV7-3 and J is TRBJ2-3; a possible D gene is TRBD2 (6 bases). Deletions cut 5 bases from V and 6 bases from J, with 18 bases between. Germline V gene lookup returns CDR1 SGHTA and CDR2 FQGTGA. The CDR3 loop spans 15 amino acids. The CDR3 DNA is TGTGCCAGCAGCCCGGGTTTGGGGGGAGGCGATACGCAGTATTTT. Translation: CASSPGLGGGDTQYF.

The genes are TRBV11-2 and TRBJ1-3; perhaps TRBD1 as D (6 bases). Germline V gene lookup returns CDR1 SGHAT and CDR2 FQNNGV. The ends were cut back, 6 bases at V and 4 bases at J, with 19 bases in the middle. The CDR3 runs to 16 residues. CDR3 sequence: CASSFQQGRKGNTIYF. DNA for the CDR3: TGTGCCAGCAGTTTCCAACAGGGACGAAAGGGAAACACCATATATTTT.

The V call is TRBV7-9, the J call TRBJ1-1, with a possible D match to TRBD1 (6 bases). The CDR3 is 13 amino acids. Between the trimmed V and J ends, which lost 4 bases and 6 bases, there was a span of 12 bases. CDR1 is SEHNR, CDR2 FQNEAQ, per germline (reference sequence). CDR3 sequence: CASSYREIPEAFF. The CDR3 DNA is TGTGCCAGCAGCTACAGGGAAATACCTGAAGCTTTCTTT.

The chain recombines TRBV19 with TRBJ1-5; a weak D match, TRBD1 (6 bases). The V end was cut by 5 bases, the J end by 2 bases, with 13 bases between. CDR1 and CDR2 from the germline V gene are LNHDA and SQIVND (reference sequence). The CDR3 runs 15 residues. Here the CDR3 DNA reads TGTGCCAGTAGTTCACAGGGCGTTGGCAATCAGCCCCAGCATTTT. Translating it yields CASSSQGVGNQPQHF.

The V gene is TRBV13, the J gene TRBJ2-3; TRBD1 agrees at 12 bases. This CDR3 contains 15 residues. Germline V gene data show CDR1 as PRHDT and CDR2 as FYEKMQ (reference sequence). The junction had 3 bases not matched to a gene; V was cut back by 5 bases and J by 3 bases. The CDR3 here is CASSEGQGATDTQYF. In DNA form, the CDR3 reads TGTGCCAGCAGCGAGGGACAGGGGGCAACAGATACGCAGTATTTT.

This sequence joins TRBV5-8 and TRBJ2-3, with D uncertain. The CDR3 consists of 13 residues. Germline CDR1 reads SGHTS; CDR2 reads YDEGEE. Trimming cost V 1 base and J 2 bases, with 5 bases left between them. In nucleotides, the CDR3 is TGTGCCAGCAGCTTGCAGAACACAGATACGCAGTATTTT. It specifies CASSLQNTDTQYF.

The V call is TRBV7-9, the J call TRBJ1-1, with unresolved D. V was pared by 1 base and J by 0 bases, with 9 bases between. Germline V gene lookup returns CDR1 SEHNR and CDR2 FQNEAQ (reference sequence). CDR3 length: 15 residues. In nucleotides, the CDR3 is TGTGCCAGCAGCTTAGAATTAACCATGAACACTGAAGCTTTCTTT. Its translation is CASSLELTMNTEAFF.